These 3 T cell receptor beta chains were sequenced from one sample in a study of T cells in Graves' hyperthyroidism and ophthalmopathy. TCR beta CDR3 sequences were amplified from RNA transcripts. The study used the HTBI primer set for a first-round RT-PCR of the TCR CDR3. TCRdb re-analysed the multiplex PCR reads in MiXCR, keeping a single row per CDR3 protein. The sample holds approximately 420,000 distinct CDR3 sequences, 15% seen once. Sequencing was carried out using blood. Receptor source: a woman in her twenties or thirties with Graves' hyperthyroidism.

The gene calls are TRBV20-1 and TRBJ2-5, with TRBD2 identical over 8 bases. CDR1 is DFQATT and CDR2 is SNEGSKA in the germline V gene (reference sequence). Trimming took 5 bases from V and 5 from J; bases not matched to a gene: 10. The CDR3 runs 14 residues. CDR3 bases: TGCAGTGCTCCCGTCGGGAGGGCCGGGGAGACCCAGTACTTC. Encoded protein: CSAPVGRAGETQYF.

The table lists this clonotype with many counts. The rearrangement joins TRBV2 to TRBJ2-3; 8 nucleotides match TRBD2. Per the germline V gene, CDR1 is SNHLY and CDR2 is FYNNEI. The CDR3 spans 16 residues. V lost 3 bases and J lost 0; bases outside the gene matches: 5. The CDR3 DNA reads TGTGCCAGCAGTGATCAGCGGGAGTGGAGCACAGATACGCAGTATTTT. Translation: CASSDQREWSTDTQYF.

This clonotype showed up many times. The chain recombines TRBV18 with TRBJ1-2, with 7 positions matching TRBD1. CDR3 size: 15 residues. From germline, CDR1 is KGHSH and CDR2 LQKENI. Trimming cost V 5 bases and J 4 bases; bases outside gene matches: 10. CDR3 sequence: CASSEETGFTYGYTF. The CDR3 DNA reads TGTGCCAGCTCAGAGGAGACAGGGTTTACCTATGGCTACACCTTC. The entire variable domain, with the rest obtained from reference TRBV18 and TRBJ1-2, is as follows: NAGVMQNPRHLVRRRGQEARLRCSPMKGHSHVYWYRQLPEEGLKFMVYLQKENIIDESGMPKERFSAEFPKEGPSILRIQQVVRGDSAAYFCASSEETGFTYGYTFGSGTRLTVV.